A single sample is the source of the 30 T cell receptor beta chains below, sequenced in a study of Ad26.COV2.S vaccination and SARS-CoV-2 variants. Sequencing used immunoSEQ multiplex PCR; TCRdb keeps in-frame clones, though not all of them. Of 350,000 to 450,000 clones listed, about 89% are singletons. Treatment specified: around 19 received Ad26.COV2.S at low or high dose, single or two shots; several received placebo; per-sample allocation not given. The samples date from day 63 after the first vaccine or placebo injection. This specimen was peripheral blood, taken in a trial of Ad26.COV2.S vaccine versus placebo. Receptors originate from a person aged 18 to 59 who received the Ad26.COV2.S COVID-19 vaccine or a placebo.

The rearrangement uses TRBV11-2 and TRBJ2-2; D perhaps matches TRBD2 (6 bases). CDR3 length: 16 residues. Germline assignment: CDR1 SGHAT and CDR2 FQNNGV. The germline V and J ends were trimmed by 6 bases and 8 bases, with 22 bases remaining between them. The DNA for the CDR3 is TGTGCCAGCAGGCTTCCCCTGGGCACCGGGGGTGGGGAGCTGTTTTTT. Residues: CASRLPLGTGGGELFF.

J is TRBJ2-7 and V is TRBV14, with D unresolved. The V gene's germline CDR1 is SGHDN and CDR2 FVKESK. Trimming took off 5 bases at V and 3 bases at J, with 8 bases between the two ends. The CDR3 spans 12 residues. The CDR3 protein is CASSGMLYEQYF. CDR3 coding DNA: TGTGCCAGCAGCGGGATGCTCTACGAGCAGTACTTC.

This clone was picked up one time. The J gene is TRBJ2-7, the V gene TRBV28; D is uncertain. Germline V CDR1 and CDR2: MDHEN, SYDVKM. V lost 3 bases to trimming and J lost 4 bases, with 7 bases between them. The CDR3 is made up of 12 amino acids. This CDR3 is CASSFTDYEQYF. In DNA, the CDR3 is TGTGCCAGCAGTTTTACGGATTACGAGCAGTACTTC.

This chain links TRBV24-1 with TRBJ2-7, with D hard to call. The CDR3 length is 15 residues. Germline V lookup: CDR1 KGHDR, CDR2 SFDVKD. Trimming removed 4 bases from V and 6 bases from J, with 18 bases in between. CDR3 sequence reads: CATSDPRLSGGEQYF. CDR3 nucleotides: TGTGCCACCAGTGACCCTAGGTTAAGTGGCGGCGAGCAGTACTTC.

The J gene is TRBJ2-7, the V gene TRBV5-1; TRBD2 is a possible D gene (5 bases). The CDR3 length is 13 residues. V lost 7 bases, J lost 7 bases, and 18 bases lay in between. CDR1 and CDR2 (germline): SGHRS, YFSETQ. The CDR3 loop reads CASAAGVVEEQYF. CDR3 sequence (DNA): TGCGCCAGCGCCGCGGGCGTGGTTGAGGAGCAGTACTTC.

DNA for the CDR3: TGTGCCAGCGGAAGGCAGGGGGCGAATGAGCAGTTCTTC. This gives the protein CASGRQGANEQFF. The chain employs TRBV6-5 and TRBJ2-1, with TRBD1 matching 8 bases. J was trimmed by 7 bases and V by 8 bases; bases with no gene match: 7. Germline CDR1 reads MNHEY; CDR2 reads SVGAGI. There are 13 residues in the CDR3.

V is TRBV28 and J is TRBJ2-7; perhaps TRBD2 as D (6 bases). Germline CDR1 MDHEN, CDR2 SYDVKM. V was pared by 7 bases and J by 2 bases, with 15 bases between. The CDR3 covers 14 residues. CDR3 sequence reads: CASNPRDFPYEQYF. The CDR3 bases are TGTGCCAGCAACCCTCGGGACTTTCCCTACGAGCAGTACTTC.

V usage is TRBV21-1 and J usage is TRBJ1-5. TRBV21-1 is deemed a pseudogene. This CDR3 has 13 amino acids. In nucleotides, the CDR3 is TGTGCCAGCATGTTTGGGGGCAATCAGCCCCAGCATTTT. Residues: CASMFGGNQPQHF.

About this clone itself: Other DNA sequences in this specimen translate into the identical CDR3. The chain recombines TRBV2 with TRBJ2-5; 9 bases are a match to TRBD2. There are 12 residues in the CDR3. CDR1 is SNHLY, CDR2 FYNNEI, per germline. Losses at the gene ends were 9 bases for V and 5 bases for J; bases not matched to a gene: 4. The CDR3 region is CASSGGAETQYF. The CDR3 region has the DNA TGTGCCAGTAGCGGGGGCGCGGAGACCCAGTACTTC.

The gene calls are TRBV6-5 and TRBJ1-5, with 9 bases lining up with TRBD1. Looked up from germline, CDR1 is MNHEY and CDR2 is SVGAGI. The CDR3 consists of 14 residues. The junction had 8 bases not matched to a gene; V was cut back by 8 bases and J by 6 bases. CDR3: CASLLGTGFQPQHF. The CDR3 nucleotides are TGTGCCAGCCTCTTAGGGACAGGGTTTCAGCCCCAGCATTTT.

The chain recombines TRBV11-3 with TRBJ1-3; no firm D call. CDR3 size: 15 residues. Germline CDR1 is SGHNT and CDR2 is YENEEA. V dropped 1 base and J dropped 4 bases, with 11 bases sitting between them. The chain's CDR3 is CASSLGYSRGNTIYF. CDR3 in DNA: TGTGCCAGCAGCTTAGGATACAGTAGGGGAAACACCATATATTTT.

The chain links TRBV12-3 or TRBV12-4 to TRBJ2-7, with D uncertain. The V end was cut by 8 bases, the J end by 0 bases, with 8 bases between. This CDR3 spans 12 amino acids. The CDR3 DNA reads TGTGCCAGCGCTAGGAGCTCCTACGAGCAGTACTTC. This encodes CASARSSYEQYF.

The chain joins TRBV7-9 to TRBJ1-2, with a weak D call TRBD1 (6 bases). The CDR3 contains 15 residues. V lost 5 bases to trimming and J lost 8 bases, with 21 bases between them. Germline V gene data show CDR1 as SEHNR and CDR2 as FQNEAQ (reference sequence). CDR3 in DNA: TGTGCCAGCAGCCTCGCTGGGGCAGGGGACGGGGGCTACACCTTC. It yields the protein CASSLAGAGDGGYTF.

The chain carries TRBV5-1 and TRBJ2-5, with 11 nucleotides matching TRBD2. Germline V gives CDR1 SGHRS, CDR2 YFSETQ. The CDR3 covers 15 residues. V lost 3 bases, J lost 5 bases, and 6 bases stayed unmatched. For the CDR3, the DNA is TGCGCCAGCAGCTCTGTTATAGCGGGAGGGGAGACCCAGTACTTC. Protein product: CASSSVIAGGETQYF. The whole variable domain, remainder taken from reference TRBV5-1 and TRBJ2-5, is KAGVTQTPRYLIKTRGQQVTLSCSPISGHRSVSWYQQTPGQGLQFLFEYFSETQRNKGNFPGRFSGRQFSNSRSEMNVSTLELGDSALYLCASSSVIAGGETQYFGPGTRLLVL.

J is TRBJ2-1 and V is TRBV5-8; 8 bases fit TRBD2. J lost 14 bases, V lost 1 base, and 8 bases had no gene match. The length of the CDR3 is 13 residues. Germline CDR1 and CDR2: SGHTS and YDEGEE. The CDR3 is CASSLPGREGEFF. The CDR3 DNA sequence: TGTGCCAGCAGCTTGCCGGGACGGGAGGGTGAGTTCTTC. Filled out from reference TRBV5-8 and TRBJ2-1, the complete variable domain reads EAGVTQSPTHLIKTRGQQATLRCSPISGHTSVYWYQQALGLGLQFLLWYDEGEERNRGNFPPRFSGRQFPNYSSELNVNALELEDSALYLCASSLPGREGEFFGPGTRLTVL.

This chain connects TRBV11-3 to TRBJ2-3; 9 bases align to TRBD2. This CDR3 is built from 17 residues. V dropped 1 base and J dropped 1; count of bases not matched to a gene: 6. Per germline, CDR1 SGHNT and CDR2 YENEEA. The CDR3 DNA follows: TGTGCCAGCAGCTTAGGGGGCGGGAGGGCCGGCACAGATACGCAGTATTTT. Encoded protein: CASSLGGGRAGTDTQYF.

The rearrangement links TRBV4-3 to TRBJ1-2; 7 bases map to TRBD1. The CDR3 contains 15 residues. Germline loops: CDR1 LGHNA, CDR2 YSLEER. V lost 0 bases and J lost 4; bases outside the gene matches: 5. CDR3 DNA: TGCGCCAGCAGCCAAGAGGACAGGTCGGGCTATGGCTACACCTTC. Translating it yields CASSQEDRSGYGYTF.

V gene TRBV4-1 combines with J gene TRBJ1-2; possibly TRBD1 for D (6 bases). CDR1 is MGHRA and CDR2 is YSYEKL in the germline V gene. This CDR3 region has 11 residues. Between the trimmed V and J ends, which lost 9 bases and 8 bases, there was a span of 13 bases. The CDR3 loop reads CASGGPWGYTF. In nucleotides, the CDR3 is TGCGCCAGTGGGGGCCCTTGGGGCTACACCTTC.

The chain recombines TRBV6-5 with TRBJ1-2; D is unclear. V lost 6 bases and J lost 1, with 9 bases in between. Germline V gene lookup returns CDR1 MNHEY and CDR2 SVGAGI. This CDR3 has 13 amino acids. Here the CDR3 DNA reads TGTGCCAGCAGACGTACAGTTAACTATGGCTACACCTTC. It codes for CASRRTVNYGYTF.

This rearrangement joins TRBV27 to TRBJ1-2; D gene ambiguous. The CDR3 runs 13 residues. The V end was cut by 6 bases, the J end by 4 bases, with 12 bases between. Germline V gene lookup returns CDR1 MNHEY and CDR2 SMNVEV (reference sequence). CDR3 nucleotide sequence: TGTGCCAGCAGCCTACATTCTCTCTATGGCTACACCTTC. Translation gives CASSLHSLYGYTF.

The chain employs TRBV21-1 and TRBJ2-2; the DNA was not compared with TRBD2, the D call given in the table. TRBV21-1 constitutes a pseudogene. The CDR3 length is 14 residues. CDR3 DNA sequence: TGTGCCAGCAGCAAAAACGGGAACACCGGGGAGCTGTTTTTT. Translating it yields CASSKNGNTGELFF.

The rearrangement uses TRBV28 and TRBJ2-4; D might be TRBD1 (6 bases). CDR3 size: 15 residues. V was trimmed by 3 bases and J by 1 base, leaving 10 bases between them. Germline lookup yields CDR1 MDHEN and CDR2 SYDVKM. The CDR3 spells CASSFLGQAKNIQYF. The CDR3 nucleotides read TGTGCCAGCAGTTTTCTAGGACAGGCCAAAAACATTCAGTACTTC. Drawing the rest from reference TRBV28 and TRBJ2-4, the complete variable domain is DVKVTQSSRYLVKRTGEKVFLECVQDMDHENMFWYRQDPGLGLRLIYFSYDVKMKEKGDIPEGYSVSREKKERFSLILESASTNQTSMYLCASSFLGQAKNIQYFGAGTRLSVL.

This clone turned up a few times. The chain employs TRBV27 and TRBJ1-2, with 7 bases that match TRBD1. CDR3 length equals 13 residues. J gave up 5 bases and V 8 bases, and 8 bases lay outside the gene matches. In germline, CDR1 is MNHEY, CDR2 SMNVEV (reference sequence). The CDR3 DNA sequence: TGTGCCAGCGGACAGGCCATAGATTATGGCTACACCTTC. This gives the protein CASGQAIDYGYTF.

This rearrangement joins TRBV7-9 to TRBJ2-3; 8 bases match TRBD2. Germline CDR1 and CDR2: SEHNR and FQNEAQ (reference sequence). The V and J ends lost 5 bases and 7 bases, in that order; junction bases with no gene match: 8. This CDR3 contains 14 residues. CDR3 protein: CASSPNSGINTQYF. The DNA for the CDR3 is TGTGCCAGCAGCCCAAATAGCGGGATTAATACGCAGTATTTT.

CDR3 DNA sequence: TGTGCCAGCTCACCAACAGGGCTCACCGGGGAGCTGTTTTTT. Translating gives CASSPTGLTGELFF. The J gene is TRBJ2-2, the V gene TRBV18; a possible D gene is TRBD1 (6 bases). Trimming took off 2 bases at V and 4 bases at J, with 8 bases between the two ends. The CDR3 contains 14 residues. CDR1 and CDR2 from the germline V gene are KGHSH and LQKENI.

The chain recombines TRBV19 with TRBJ2-7, with 11 bases matching TRBD1. The trim removed 5 bases at V and 2 bases at J, leaving 2 bases unmatched. Germline values: CDR1 LNHDA, CDR2 SQIVND (reference sequence). The CDR3 has 14 residues. The CDR3 coding sequence is TGTGCCAGTAGTCCGGACAGGGGGCCCTACGAGCAGTACTTC. Encoded protein: CASSPDRGPYEQYF.

The chain recombines TRBV7-2 with TRBJ2-7; 13 bases align to TRBD2. The J segment lost 3 bases and the V segment lost 3 bases, leaving 2 bases of the junction unmatched. Per the germline V gene, CDR1 is SGHTA and CDR2 is FQGNSA. This CDR3 is 15 amino acids long. CDR3 DNA sequence: TGTGCCAGCAGCTTCGGGACTAGCGGGAACTACGAGCAGTACTTC. This translates into CASSFGTSGNYEQYF.

V is TRBV9 and J is TRBJ2-1; tentatively, D is TRBD2 (5 bases). In germline, CDR1 is SGDLS, CDR2 YYNGEE. V was shortened by 1 base and J by 9 bases, with 14 bases between the two germline ends. The CDR3 contains 14 residues. CDR3 residues: CASSVLQRLGEQFF. DNA for the CDR3: TGTGCCAGCAGCGTATTGCAGCGGCTCGGTGAGCAGTTCTTC.

This clone was detected once. This chain connects TRBV12-3 or TRBV12-4 to TRBJ2-1; no clear D. CDR3 length: 10 amino acids. V was trimmed by 2 bases and J by 7 bases, leaving 0 bases between them. The CDR3 sequence: CASSLNEQFF. The CDR3 coding sequence is TGTGCCAGCAGTTTAAATGAGCAGTTCTTC.

The chain has TRBV23-1 and TRBJ2-1; 13 nucleotides match TRBD2. TRBV23-1 is sorted into the ORF group, with uncertain function. V lost 6 bases to trimming and J lost 8 bases; unmatched junction nucleotides: 19. The CDR3 length is 19 residues. The CDR3: CASRLGTSGKFLQVDEQFF. In DNA, the CDR3 is TGCGCCAGCAGACTAGGGACTAGCGGGAAGTTTTTGCAAGTCGATGAGCAGTTCTTC.